These 2 T cell receptor beta chains share one sample of origin, sequenced in a study of shared clonotypes between healthy human individuals (dated by TCRdb to about 2020). The protocol used for the library was the immunoSEQ multiplex PCR assay. Not all clones reach the TCRdb copy of this immuneACCESS table, which keeps in-frame sequences only. Checked studies attribute under half of the gap to unresolved V genes and leave the rest unexplained. The sample table shows just over 95,000 clones, and under 80% are seen once. The top ten constitute 45% to 50% of the sample. Sample: memory CD8+ T cells sorted from blood. The cell subset or site label, read with the paper, signifies: CD45RO+ cells pooled with CCR7-negative TemRA cells. Receptors were obtained from a man aged 25 to 40 in good health.

The J gene is TRBJ2-2, the V gene TRBV27; D is perhaps TRBD1 (5 bases). This CDR3 comprises 15 residues. The V end lost 5 bases, the J end lost 0 bases, and 10 bases lay between the germline ends. Germline V CDR1 and CDR2: MNHEY, SMNVEV (reference sequence). The CDR3 is CASSTQGPNTGELFF. CDR3 coding DNA: TGTGCCAGCAGTACCCAGGGCCCGAACACCGGGGAGCTGTTTTTT.

The chain carries TRBV7-9 and TRBJ2-3, with 9 bases that match TRBD2. The length of the CDR3 is 14 residues. CDR1 and CDR2 from the germline V gene are SEHNR and FQNEAQ (reference sequence). After removal of 5 bases from V and 6 bases from J, the junction contained 6 bases not matched to a gene. CDR3 amino acids: CASSRSGSADTQYF. As DNA, the CDR3 is TGTGCCAGCAGCCGTAGCGGGAGTGCCGATACGCAGTATTTT.